Below, 25 T cell receptor beta chains from the same sample are listed, as sequenced in a study of regulatory T cells in long-lasting Graves disease. Time point specified: newly diagnosed GD, antithyroid drugs for less than 3 months. The TCR library used RNA extracted from PBMCs. iRepertoire HTBI primers and Arm-PCR of CDR3 regions built TCR beta libraries. TCRdb itself ran the multiplex PCR reads through MiXCR, one entry per CDR3 protein. This sample carries roughly 420,000 distinct CDR3 sequences, about 15% of them seen once, and the ten largest clones take about 25%. The sample also formed part of further work on T cells in Graves' hyperthyroidism and ophthalmopathy.

The specimen comprised peripheral blood mononuclear cells (PBMCs), sampled at new diagnosis, from a patient treated with antithyroid drugs. Every receptor here comes from a woman aged 18-35 years with Graves disease.

Of note for this clonotype: A far larger clone is just one base off, so this is likely a read error. This chain connects TRBV7-8 to TRBJ2-3, with 7 bases fitting TRBD1. This CDR3 has 12 residues. Trimming at V came to 8 bases and at J to 10 bases, leaving 9 bases not matched to a gene. CDR1 and CDR2 (germline): SGHVS, FQNEAQ. CDR3 sequence: CASGNRQGPQYF. Here the CDR3 DNA reads TGTGCCAGCGGCAACAGACAGGGCCCGCAGTATTTT.

This clonotype was found many times. The chain links TRBV27 to TRBJ2-3, with 8 bases aligning to TRBD1. The trim removed 5 bases at V and 10 bases at J, leaving 11 bases unmatched. The CDR3 consists of 14 residues. CDR1 is MNHEY and CDR2 is SMNVEV in the germline V gene (reference sequence). The chain's CDR3 is CASSRTGPVLAQYF. DNA of the CDR3: TGTGCCAGCAGTCGGACAGGGCCCGTTTTAGCGCAGTATTTT.

This clonotype was detected ten times or more. V and J are TRBV28 and TRBJ1-2; TRBD1 aligns across 7 bases. CDR1 and CDR2 (germline): MDHEN, SYDVKM. The CDR3 extends over 13 amino acids. With 3 bases clipped from V and 4 bases from J, the junction kept 2 bases outside the gene matches. This CDR3 reads CASSFDRVYGYTF. CDR3 in DNA: TGTGCCAGCAGTTTCGACAGGGTCTATGGCTACACCTTC.

The chain employs TRBV7-9 and TRBJ2-1; D is uncertain. The V gene lost 6 bases and the J gene lost 5 bases, with 8 bases spanning the gap. CDR3 size: 12 residues. Germline CDR1 and CDR2: SEHNR and FQNEAQ (reference sequence). The CDR3 DNA sequence: TGTGCCAGCAGGTTCGGAAACAATGAGCAGTTCTTC. Translation: CASRFGNNEQFF.

The chain combines TRBV25-1 with TRBJ1-2; maybe TRBD1 (5 bases). Germline V lookup: CDR1 MGHDK, CDR2 SYGVNS. Trimming stripped 4 bases from V and 2 bases from J, with 8 bases between. The CDR3 is 13 residues long. The CDR3 spells CASSADINYGYTF. The CDR3 region has the DNA TGTGCCAGCAGTGCGGACATAAACTATGGCTACACCTTC.

This clonotype was detected many times. The J gene is TRBJ2-7, the V gene TRBV3-1; D ambiguous. Trimming took off 3 bases at V and 3 bases at J, with 9 bases between the two ends. Per germline, CDR1 LGHDT and CDR2 YNNKEL (reference sequence). The CDR3 runs to 13 residues. CDR3 in amino acids: CASSQGSFYEQYF. The DNA of the CDR3 is TGTGCCAGCAGCCAGGGATCGTTCTACGAGCAGTACTTC.

The table lists this clonotype with a few counts. The gene calls are TRBV5-1 and TRBJ2-3; D is uncertain. V lost 2 bases and J lost 4, with 14 bases in between. Looked up from germline, CDR1 is SGHRS and CDR2 is YFSETQ. This CDR3 contains 15 residues. The CDR3 DNA sequence: TGCGCCAGCAGCTTCACTACGCCAGGACCAGATACGCAGTATTTT. Its protein product is CASSFTTPGPDTQYF.

This clonotype was counted at least ten times. The CDR3 reads CAIGLEERGYEQYF. CDR3 nucleotide sequence: TGTGCCATCGGTCTCGAGGAGAGGGGCTACGAGCAGTACTTC. The gene calls are TRBV10-3 and TRBJ2-7; either TRBD1 or TRBD2 may supply D (5 bases each). In germline, CDR1 is ENHRY, CDR2 SYGVKD. The CDR3 is 14 residues long. V was pared by 8 bases and J by 3 bases, with 17 bases between.

In regard to this clonotype: A much larger clone lies a single base off, so this may be a read error. The gene calls are TRBV3-1 and TRBJ1-2, with 8 bases lining up with TRBD1. Germline CDR1 is LGHDT and CDR2 is YNNKEL (reference sequence). This CDR3 has 13 residues. The CDR3 bases are TGTGCCATCAGCCATAACAGGGGGGATGGCTACACCTTC. As protein: CAISHNRGDGYTF.

In regard to this clonotype: A single base is all that separates this from a far larger clone, so a read error is likely. The chain employs TRBV11-2 and TRBJ2-1, with 7 bases lining up with TRBD1. The CDR3 totals 13 residues. Germline assignment: CDR1 SGHAT and CDR2 FQNNGV. Trimming cost V 3 bases and J 10 bases; bases outside gene matches: 6. As DNA, the CDR3 is TGTGCCAGCAGCTTGGGACAGACCTACGAGCAGTTCTTC. Its translation: CASSLGQTYEQFF.

The rearrangement uses TRBV12-3 or TRBV12-4 and TRBJ2-2; 7 positions match TRBD1. Trimming cost V 2 bases and J 2 bases; bases outside gene matches: 5. This CDR3 comprises 16 residues. CDR3 loop: CASSLRGQQNTGELFF. CDR3 in DNA: TGTGCCAGCAGTTTAAGGGGACAGCAAAACACCGGGGAGCTGTTTTTT.

This clonotype came up many times. The chain is built from TRBV28 and TRBJ2-6; unclear D gene. The CDR3 loop spans 14 amino acids. Trimming cost V 6 bases and J 0 bases, with 6 bases left between them. CDR1 is MDHEN and CDR2 is SYDVKM in the germline V gene. CDR3 sequence reads: CASSRISGANVLTF. CDR3 nucleotides: TGTGCCAGCAGCAGGATCTCTGGGGCCAACGTCCTGACTTTC.

This clonotype was recorded many times. The gene calls are TRBV7-9 and TRBJ2-3, with D unresolved. The CDR3 covers 16 residues. V lost 1 base and J 1 base, leaving 12 bases between the germline ends. Germline CDR1 is SEHNR and CDR2 is FQNEAQ (reference sequence). The CDR3 loop is CASSLELGRGTDTQYF. The CDR3 DNA sequence: TGTGCCAGCAGCTTAGAGTTAGGTCGTGGCACAGATACGCAGTATTTT.

This clonotype was counted ten times or more. This chain uses TRBV16 with TRBJ1-1, with 8 bases matching TRBD1. Germline V CDR1 and CDR2: KGHSY, FQNENV. The CDR3 contains 14 residues. The junction had 2 bases not matched to a gene; V was cut back by 4 bases and J by 1 base. For the CDR3, the DNA is TGTGCCAGCAGCCCAGGGGGCTCGAACACTGAAGCTTTCTTT. As protein: CASSPGGSNTEAFF.

With regard to this clonotype: This likely traces to a read error, being one base from a far larger clone. This rearrangement joins TRBV2 to TRBJ2-5, with 9 bases lining up with TRBD2. The J call may be incorrect, as the DNA end agrees better with TRBJ2-1. This CDR3 has 16 residues. Germline CDR1 SNHLY, CDR2 FYNNEI. The CDR3 DNA reads as TGTGCCAACAGCTTTAGGGCGGGAGGGAGTTCCCATGAGCAGTTCTTC. Its protein product is CANSFRAGGSSHEQFF.

The V and J genes are TRBV7-9 and TRBJ1-3; D unclear. Deletions cut 4 bases from V and 2 bases from J, with 15 bases between. CDR1 and CDR2 (germline): SEHNR, FQNEAQ (reference sequence). The CDR3 contains 16 residues. This CDR3 is CASSSSRQWTGNTIYF. As DNA, the CDR3 is TGTGCCAGCAGCTCCTCCCGTCAGTGGACTGGAAACACCATATATTTT.

In its sample, this clonotype was seen many times. J is TRBJ1-5 and V is TRBV3-1; 10 bases line up with TRBD1. The CDR3 totals 13 residues. V was clipped by 3 bases and J by 12 bases; unmatched bases: 5. Germline V gene lookup returns CDR1 LGHDT and CDR2 YNNKEL (reference sequence). The CDR3 bases are TGTGCCAGCAGCCATGGGGGACAGGGGCTCCAGCATTTT. Protein sequence: CASSHGGQGLQHF.

This clonotype was seen only a few times. This chain links TRBV20-1 with TRBJ2-7; possibly TRBD1 for D (6 bases). In germline, CDR1 is DFQATT, CDR2 SNEGSKA (reference sequence). Trimming shortened V by 4 bases and J by 6 bases, and 19 bases separated the two germline ends. CDR3 length: 14 amino acids. Here the CDR3 reads CSAIGTPQTSEQYF. CDR3 in DNA: TGCAGTGCTATAGGGACACCGCAAACGTCCGAGCAGTACTTC.

At least ten counts were recorded for this clonotype. The V and J genes are TRBV28 and TRBJ2-7; 9 bases match TRBD2. Germline assignment: CDR1 MDHEN and CDR2 SYDVKM. There are 17 residues in the CDR3. The V and J ends lost 7 bases and 3 bases, in that order; junction bases with no gene match: 16. This CDR3 reads CASTPSSGLARNYEQYF. In DNA, the CDR3 is TGTGCCAGCACCCCGTCCTCTGGACTAGCGCGCAACTACGAGCAGTACTTC.

The chain employs TRBV28 and TRBJ2-1; 10 bases are shared with TRBD2. The V and J ends lost 10 bases and 6 bases, in that order; junction bases with no gene match: 9. The CDR3 is made up of 14 amino acids. From germline, CDR1 is MDHEN and CDR2 SYDVKM. The CDR3 here is CATRASGRRNEQFF. The CDR3 coding sequence is TGTGCCACCCGAGCTAGCGGGAGACGCAATGAGCAGTTCTTC.

This clonotype has at least ten counts. This rearrangement joins TRBV20-1 to TRBJ2-1, with 9 bases aligning to TRBD2. Trimming cost V 6 bases and J 0 bases; bases outside gene matches: 9. CDR1 is DFQATT, CDR2 SNEGSKA, per germline (reference sequence). The CDR3 has 16 amino acids. The CDR3 DNA sequence: TGCAGTGCAAAAACCCGTAGCGGGAGCTCCTACAATGAGCAGTTCTTC. This gives the protein CSAKTRSGSSYNEQFF.

There are many counts of this clonotype. The chain has TRBV20-1 and TRBJ2-3; D not certain. The CDR3 is 13 amino acids. In germline, CDR1 is DFQATT, CDR2 SNEGSKA (reference sequence). CDR3 loop: CGSPRRSTDTQYF. The DNA of the CDR3 is TGCGGATCTCCTAGGCGGAGCACAGATACGCAGTATTTT.

The chain links TRBV4-1 to TRBJ1-2; a possible D gene is TRBD1 (5 bases). Germline V gene sequence: CDR1 MGHRA, CDR2 YSYEKL. The CDR3 covers 14 residues. V gave up 0 bases and J gave up 8 bases, with 13 bases separating them. CDR3 in DNA: TGCGCCAGCAGCCAAGATACAGGTCCTCGGGGCTACACCTTC. Encoded protein: CASSQDTGPRGYTF.

This sequence joins TRBV5-1 and TRBJ2-1; 7 bases line up with TRBD2. CDR3 length: 13 amino acids. The J segment lost 9 bases and the V segment lost 2 bases, leaving 5 bases of the junction unmatched. The germline CDR1 and CDR2 sequences are SGHRS and YFSETQ. The CDR3 coding sequence is TGCGCCAGCAGCTTCGAGACTAGCTTTGAGCAGTTCTTC. Protein sequence: CASSFETSFEQFF.

In this sample, this clonotype turned up a few times. The chain carries TRBV28 and TRBJ2-7; 10 nucleotides match TRBD1. The CDR3 runs to 13 residues. CDR1 MDHEN and CDR2 SYDVKM come from the germline V gene. The V segment lost 6 bases and the J segment 5 bases; nucleotides outside the gene matches: 4. The CDR3: CASRGQGFDEQYF. As DNA, the CDR3 is TGTGCCAGCAGGGGACAGGGGTTCGACGAGCAGTACTTC.